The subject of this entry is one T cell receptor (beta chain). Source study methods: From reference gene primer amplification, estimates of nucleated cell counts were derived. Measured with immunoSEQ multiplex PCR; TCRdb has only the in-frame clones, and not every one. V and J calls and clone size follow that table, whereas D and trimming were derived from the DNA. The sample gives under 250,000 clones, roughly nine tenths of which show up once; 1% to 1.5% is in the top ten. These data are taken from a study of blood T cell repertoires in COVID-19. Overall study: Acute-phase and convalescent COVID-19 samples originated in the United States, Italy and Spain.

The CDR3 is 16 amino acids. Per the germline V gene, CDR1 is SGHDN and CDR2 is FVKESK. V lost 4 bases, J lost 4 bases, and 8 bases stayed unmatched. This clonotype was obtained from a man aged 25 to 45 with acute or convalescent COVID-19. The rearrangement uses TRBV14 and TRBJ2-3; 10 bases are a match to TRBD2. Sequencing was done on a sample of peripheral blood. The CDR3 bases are TGTGCCAGCAGCCCTACTAGCGGGAATGTAGCAGATACGCAGTATTTT. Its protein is CASSPTSGNVADTQYF.